The T cell receptor beta chain described here comes from a study of blood T cells in healthy people across ages. Whole-study findings and limits: The recorded TCR beta diversity per million T cells decreased in a roughly linear manner with age. Long-lived donors exceeded aged donors in naive CD4+ cells and diversity.

Primed by a sample-barcoded 5' primer and a J-beta primer mix, a second PCR proceeded for 7 to 11 cycles. TCRdb called the 5' RACE reads again in MiXCR, with one record for every CDR3 protein. This sample yields approximately 810,000 distinct CDR3 sequences, of which under 40% are seen a single time; about an eighth belongs to the top ten. In regard to this clonotype: The target antigen is unknown.

Those donating, healthy Caucasian individuals from Russia, were aged about 6 to 95. The extraction recovered at least 5.5 micrograms of total RNA per sample. This receptor was taken from a man between 18 and 29 years old in good health. Material for sequencing was blood.

CDR3 coding DNA: TGTGCCAGCAGGGTAACTTACTACGAGCAGTACTTC. Protein: CASRVTYYEQYF. The chain combines TRBV6-1 with TRBJ2-7; D is uncertain. Per the germline V gene, CDR1 is MNHNS and CDR2 is SASEGT. V shed 6 bases and J shed 3 bases, with 9 bases lying between them. This CDR3 spans 12 amino acids.